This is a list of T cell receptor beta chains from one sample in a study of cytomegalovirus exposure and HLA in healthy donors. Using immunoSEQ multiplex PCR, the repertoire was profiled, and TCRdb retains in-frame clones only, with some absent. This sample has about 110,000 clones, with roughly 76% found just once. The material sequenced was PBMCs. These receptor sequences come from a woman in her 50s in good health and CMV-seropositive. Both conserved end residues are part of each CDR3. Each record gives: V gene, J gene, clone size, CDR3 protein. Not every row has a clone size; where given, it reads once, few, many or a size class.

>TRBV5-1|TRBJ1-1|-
CASSLEGGRRTEAFF
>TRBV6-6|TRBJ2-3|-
CASSYSFGTFTDTQYF
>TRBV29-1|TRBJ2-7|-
CSVEQGAEEQYF
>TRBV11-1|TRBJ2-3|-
CASSKRDSRTDTQYF
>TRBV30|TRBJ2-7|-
CAWSLKGIYEQYF
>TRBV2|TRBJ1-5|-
CASSGLGRDHQPQHF
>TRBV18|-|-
CASSQGQGVEQYF
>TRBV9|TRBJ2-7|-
CASSVGGGGLRAEQYF
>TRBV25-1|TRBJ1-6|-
CASSLGGGSPLHF
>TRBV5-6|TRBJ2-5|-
CASSLVGGPLRESQYF
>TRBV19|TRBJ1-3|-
CASTLISGNTIYF
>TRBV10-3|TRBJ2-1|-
CASHTGTGYNEQFF
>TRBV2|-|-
CASSVVWGEQYF
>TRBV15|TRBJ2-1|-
CATSRDTAWANNEQFF
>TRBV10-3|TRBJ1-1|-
CAIRTGNMNTEAFF
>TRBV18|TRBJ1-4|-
CASSPEVASLSYKLFF
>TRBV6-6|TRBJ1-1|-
CASSGQGYTEAFF
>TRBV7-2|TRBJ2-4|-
CASSPRLAGGGNIQYF
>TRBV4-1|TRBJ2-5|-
CASSQDVPGGRKTQYF
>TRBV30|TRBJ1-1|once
CAWSEEQGYTEAFF
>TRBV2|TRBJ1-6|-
CASRPPGRGFSPLHF
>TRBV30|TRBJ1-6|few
CAWSPDNSPLHF
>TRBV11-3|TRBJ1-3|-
CASSAGMSGNTIYF
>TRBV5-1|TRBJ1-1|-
CASSWGQGGTEAFF
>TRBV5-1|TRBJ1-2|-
CASSLADGGGYTF
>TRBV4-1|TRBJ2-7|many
CASSQDSNGGPYEQYF
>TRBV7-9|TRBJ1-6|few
CASSFIYNSPLHF
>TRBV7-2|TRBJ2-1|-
CASSLSGTISYNEQFF
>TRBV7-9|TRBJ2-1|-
CASSLASRALANEQFF
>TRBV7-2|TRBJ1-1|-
CASSFWRTGGLGEAFF
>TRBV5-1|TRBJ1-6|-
CASSSDRGRVSPLHF
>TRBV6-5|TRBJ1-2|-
CASSHPGGLYGYTF
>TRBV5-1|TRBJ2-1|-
CASSLTFSGPSSYNEQFF
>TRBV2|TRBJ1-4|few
CASRELSGEKLFF
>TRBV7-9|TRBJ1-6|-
CASSLTGDNSPLHF
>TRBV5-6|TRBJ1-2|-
CASSSVPDPEFF